This entry features one TCR beta chain sequence. The sample originates from a study of shared T cell receptors in the human thymus. Trimming pared 6 bases from V and 3 bases from J, leaving 14 bases between. The CDR3 length is 14 residues. CDR1 and CDR2 from the germline V gene are WNHNN and SYGVQD (reference sequence). Some clones are missing from TCRdb's copy, which holds only in-frame ones; the method was immunoSEQ multiplex PCR. This sample has 650,000 to 950,000 clones, with 80% to 90% found just once. The data also belong to a second study, concerning human thymus T cells. That work states: Corrective cardiac surgery supplied the resected thymus tissue. Repertoires sampled from thymus and blood appeared biased in V and J gene usage. Among unrelated individuals, related research reported thymic repertoires that overlapped highly.

The TCR was taken from a girl under two years old with a congenital heart defect. Sequencing was carried out using thymocytes. The rearrangement uses TRBV10-1 and TRBJ1-1, with D possibly TRBD1 on 6 matching bases. CDR3 nucleotide sequence: TGCGCCAGCAGCAGGGGCCTTGAGGACACTGAAGCTTTCTTT. Residues: CASSRGLEDTEAFF.